This record concerns one TCR beta chain sequence. Its target is unknown. The authors split each subset's genomic DNA evenly across several immunoSEQ plates. This table comes from immunoSEQ multiplex PCR, and its TCRdb copy is limited to in-frame clones, with some not included. The table lists approximately 1.4 million clones, 98% of them singletons. This record comes from a study of shared clonotypes between healthy human individuals. V lost 4 bases, J lost 8 bases, and 15 bases stayed unmatched. The germline V gene encodes CDR1 SGDLS and CDR2 YYNGEE. The CDR3 has 16 residues. Whole-study findings and limits: Sorted-subset samples were not fully sequenced, rarefaction indicated. Larger richness was generally estimated for naive than memory subsets. The study sampled only blood, and tissue repertoires likely differ.

The source is a man aged 30-40 years in good health. The chain joins TRBV9 to TRBJ2-1, with 7 bases lining up with TRBD2. The sequenced sample was naive CD4+ T cells sorted from blood. Documented subset: CD45RA+ positively selected. In DNA form, the CDR3 reads TGTGCCAGCAGCTTGAGCGGGACTCGCCGGTTGCATGAGCAGTTCTTC. It translates to CASSLSGTRRLHEQFF.